Presented here are 19 T cell receptor beta chains from one specimen sequenced in a study of control samples from healthy donors and cancer patients (TCRdb year 2020). Library preparation used the immunoSEQ multiplex PCR assay. In its TCRdb copy, this immuneACCESS table keeps in-frame sequences only and misses some clones. Where compared with another copy, unresolved V genes explain less than half of these, and the others have no known cause. Across this sample there are 65,000 to 90,000 clones, with around nine tenths seen only once. Approximately 9.8% of the sample belongs to the ten largest clones. The source material was PBMCs. These receptor sequences come from a woman aged 45-60 years with colorectal cancer.

CDR3 bases: TGTGCCAGCAGCCAAGTAGTGGCCGGAAATTCACCCCTCCACTTT. This codes for CASSQVVAGNSPLHF. The gene calls are TRBV3-1 (or the pseudogene TRBV3-2) and TRBJ1-6; D gene ambiguous. Germline V gene data show CDR1 as LGHDT and CDR2 as YNNKEL (reference sequence). This CDR3 has 15 amino acids. V was cut by 1 base and J by 7 bases, with 11 bases left in between.

This clone occurred once. The chain joins TRBV6-2 or TRBV6-3 to TRBJ1-2, with a tentative D call TRBD1 (6 bases). The CDR3 has 15 residues. The germline gives CDR1 MNHEY, CDR2 SVGEGT. The V gene lost 2 bases and the J gene lost 9 bases, with 19 bases spanning the gap. The CDR3 bases are TGTGCCAGCAGTTACCCGATCGGGACATCGAGCAGCTACACCTTC. Its translation: CASSYPIGTSSSYTF.

The CDR3 is CASSIRTGGVIDEQFF. CDR3 bases: TGTGCCAGTAGTATCCGGACAGGGGGCGTAATCGATGAGCAGTTCTTC. This sequence joins TRBV19 and TRBJ2-1; 11 positions agree with TRBD1. In germline, CDR1 is LNHDA, CDR2 SQIVND (reference sequence). Trimming cost V 3 bases and J 8 bases; bases outside gene matches: 9. The CDR3 has 16 residues.

The chain has TRBV6-5 and TRBJ2-5; TRBD2 matches at 13 bases. The CDR3 runs 15 residues. The germline V gene encodes CDR1 MNHEY and CDR2 SVGAGI. With V trimmed by 6 bases and J by 5 bases, 6 bases remained unmatched. The DNA of the CDR3 is TGTGCCAGCAGGCGGACTAGCGGGGGCCCCGAGACCCAGTACTTC. Amino acids: CASRRTSGGPETQYF.

The chain links TRBV7-3 to TRBJ2-1, with a weak D call TRBD1 (5 bases). V lost 3 bases and J 7 bases, leaving 10 bases between the germline ends. CDR1 is SGHTA, CDR2 FQGTGA, per germline. The length of the CDR3 is 13 residues. CDR3 protein: CASSFPGANEQFF. The CDR3 nucleotides read TGTGCCAGCAGCTTCCCTGGGGCGAATGAGCAGTTCTTC. Using reference TRBV7-3 and TRBJ2-1 for the parts outside the CDR3, the full variable domain is GAGVSQTPSNKVTEKGKYVELRCDPISGHTALYWYRQSLGQGPEFLIYFQGTGAADDSGLPNDRFFAVRPEGSVSTLKIQRTERGDSAVYLCASSFPGANEQFFGPGTRLTVL.

The chain uses TRBV7-3 and TRBJ2-1; possible D gene TRBD2, 5 bases. Looked up from germline, CDR1 is SGHTA and CDR2 is FQGTGA. The CDR3 covers 11 residues. Trimming stripped 5 bases from V and 9 bases from J, with 8 bases between. The CDR3, as DNA: TGTGCCAGCAGCGAGGGCGGTGAGCAGTTCTTC. It specifies CASSEGGEQFF. Full variable domain (missing parts from reference TRBV7-3 and TRBJ2-1): GAGVSQTPSNKVTEKGKYVELRCDPISGHTALYWYRQSLGQGPEFLIYFQGTGAADDSGLPNDRFFAVRPEGSVSTLKIQRTERGDSAVYLCASSEGGEQFFGPGTRLTVL.

V usage is TRBV11-3 and J usage is TRBJ2-4; a weak D match, TRBD1 (6 bases). Germline V gene data show CDR1 as SGHNT and CDR2 as YENEEA. This CDR3 spans 15 amino acids. V was pared by 5 bases and J by 7 bases, with 18 bases between. CDR3 residues: CASSQSDRTSNIQYF. CDR3 bases: TGTGCCAGCAGCCAATCCGACAGGACATCCAACATTCAGTACTTC.

V usage is TRBV18 and J usage is TRBJ2-3, with 7 bases lining up with TRBD2. Germline V gives CDR1 KGHSH, CDR2 LQKENI. The CDR3 is 14 amino acids. J gave up 4 bases and V 3 bases, and 4 bases lay outside the gene matches. The CDR3 coding sequence is TGTGCCAGCTCACCCATGACTAGCCCAGATACGCAGTATTTT. Its protein product is CASSPMTSPDTQYF.

This clone was counted only a few times. The chain couples TRBV28 to TRBJ2-5, with 11 positions matching TRBD2. Germline-derived CDR1 and CDR2 are MDHEN and SYDVKM. There are 16 residues in the CDR3. Unmatched junction bases numbered 10, after V lost 5 bases and J lost 5 bases. The CDR3 sequence is CASSPGLAGRRETQYF. The CDR3 DNA follows: TGTGCCAGCAGTCCTGGACTAGCGGGTCGGCGGGAGACCCAGTACTTC. The full variable domain, in which reference TRBV28 and TRBJ2-5 provide the parts outside the CDR3, is DVKVTQSSRYLVKRTGEKVFLECVQDMDHENMFWYRQDPGLGLRLIYFSYDVKMKEKGDIPEGYSVSREKKERFSLILESASTNQTSMYLCASSPGLAGRRETQYFGPGTRLLVL.

This clone has more than one count but fewer than ten. V is TRBV7-2 and J is TRBJ2-3; TRBD2 aligns across 8 bases. The CDR3 totals 19 residues. Germline CDR1 is SGHTA and CDR2 is FQGNSA. V lost 4 bases, J lost 5 bases, and 20 bases stayed unmatched. CDR3 sequence reads: CASSSTGRGALLLGDTQYF. The DNA of the CDR3 is TGTGCCAGCAGCTCCACGGGGCGGGGGGCCCTTTTGTTGGGAGATACGCAGTATTTT.

The chain couples TRBV28 to TRBJ1-2; 12 bases are a match to TRBD1. Per germline, CDR1 MDHEN and CDR2 SYDVKM. Unmatched junction bases numbered 12, after V lost 6 bases and J lost 7 bases. CDR3 length: 16 residues. The CDR3 spells CASSLLAGTGGRGYTF. CDR3 in DNA: TGTGCCAGCAGCTTACTTGCCGGGACAGGGGGCCGTGGCTACACCTTC.

J is TRBJ1-2 and V is TRBV2; a possible D gene is TRBD1 (5 bases). The CDR3 runs to 14 residues. Germline V gene lookup returns CDR1 SNHLY and CDR2 FYNNEI. V dropped 2 bases and J dropped 4 bases, with 11 bases sitting between them. The CDR3 is CASSESGAGYGYTF. CDR3 bases: TGTGCCAGCAGTGAAAGTGGGGCGGGCTATGGCTACACCTTC.

The J gene is TRBJ1-4, the V gene TRBV7-8; 7 positions agree with TRBD1. Germline V gives CDR1 SGHVS, CDR2 FQNEAQ. The CDR3 length is 14 residues. V lost 3 bases, J lost 4 bases, and 2 bases stayed unmatched. The CDR3 here is CASSLGQNNEKLFF. The CDR3 coding sequence is TGTGCCAGCAGCTTGGGACAGAATAATGAAAAACTGTTTTTT.

The V gene is TRBV9, the J gene TRBJ2-3, with TRBD2 matching 8 bases. Germline V lookup: CDR1 SGDLS, CDR2 YYNGEE. The CDR3 is made up of 16 amino acids. V lost 8 bases to trimming and J lost 1 base; unmatched junction nucleotides: 12. This CDR3 is CASTPGLSGGTDTQYF. The CDR3 bases are TGTGCCAGTACCCCAGGGCTTAGCGGGGGCACAGATACGCAGTATTTT.

The V gene is TRBV9, the J gene TRBJ1-3; no firm D call. The V and J ends lost 3 bases and 0 bases respectively, with 10 bases between them. Germline assignment: CDR1 SGDLS and CDR2 YYNGEE. The CDR3 has 15 amino acids. The CDR3 is CASSGSPISGNTIYF. The CDR3, as DNA: TGTGCCAGCAGCGGTAGTCCTATCTCTGGAAACACCATATATTTT.

The genes are TRBV7-2 and TRBJ1-6, with TRBD1 as a possible D gene (5 bases). Trimming took off 3 bases at V and 7 bases at J, with 19 bases between the two ends. The CDR3 covers 17 residues. The germline gives CDR1 SGHTA, CDR2 FQGNSA. The DNA for the CDR3 is TGTGCCAGCAGCTTTAGTAATGTGGGGCGGGGGAATTCACCCCTCCACTTT. Amino acid sequence: CASSFSNVGRGNSPLHF.

The V and J genes are TRBV5-6 and TRBJ1-1; the D is unclear. The length of the CDR3 is 12 residues. Germline V gene data show CDR1 as SGHDT and CDR2 as YYEEEE. V shed 1 base and J shed 7 bases, with 8 bases lying between them. The CDR3 sequence is CASSLFGIEAFF. The DNA of the CDR3 is TGTGCCAGCAGCTTGTTCGGAATTGAAGCTTTCTTT. The whole variable domain, remainder taken from reference TRBV5-6 and TRBJ1-1, is DAGVTQSPTHLIKTRGQQVTLRCSPKSGHDTVSWYQQALGQGPQFIFQYYEEEERQRGNFPDRFSGHQFPNYSSELNVNALLLGDSALYLCASSLFGIEAFFGQGTRLTVV.

The chain is built from TRBV7-8 and TRBJ2-1; the match to TRBD2 covers 16 bases. V was clipped by 4 bases and J by 4 bases; unmatched bases: 1. CDR3 length: 16 amino acids. Germline V gene sequence: CDR1 SGHVS, CDR2 FQNEAQ. The CDR3: CASSSGLAGGYNEQFF. The CDR3 DNA is TGTGCCAGCAGCTCGGGACTAGCGGGGGGGTACAATGAGCAGTTCTTC.

CDR3 nucleotide sequence: TGCGCCACCGCTCGGACCTCCTGGGGCTCTGGGGCCAACGTCCTGACTTTC. It codes for CATARTSWGSGANVLTF. V is TRBV5-1 and J is TRBJ2-6, with unresolved D. This CDR3 is built from 17 residues. V dropped 9 bases and J dropped 0 bases, with 19 bases sitting between them. Germline loops: CDR1 SGHRS, CDR2 YFSETQ.